This entry lists 12 T cell receptor beta chains sequenced from one sample in a study of PD-1 and CTLA-4 blockade in melanoma (dated by TCRdb to the early 2020s). The library relied on the immunoSEQ multiplex PCR assay. The table comes from immuneACCESS by way of TCRdb, which keeps in-frame sequences with V and J called. Part of the clones is missing from these tables; in studies checked, under half for an unresolved V gene and the rest for unknown reasons. The sample table shows approximately 33,000 clones, and about 91% are seen once. The ten largest clones capture roughly 9% of the sample. This specimen was CD8+ T cells from peripheral blood, taken from a patient given anti-PD-1 treatment. These receptors all come from a human donor with melanoma.

The chain has TRBV7-9 and TRBJ1-2, with no clear D. Trimming left V 1 base short and J 0 bases short, with 12 bases between. This CDR3 comprises 16 residues. The V gene's germline CDR1 is SEHNR and CDR2 FQNEAQ (reference sequence). The CDR3 protein is CASSLESWEANYGYTF. DNA for the CDR3: TGTGCCAGCAGCTTAGAAAGCTGGGAGGCTAACTATGGCTACACCTTC.

The V call is TRBV28, the J call TRBJ2-2; 7 nucleotides match TRBD1. The V segment lost 4 bases and the J segment 6 bases; nucleotides outside the gene matches: 8. CDR1 and CDR2 (germline): MDHEN, SYDVKM. This CDR3 has 15 residues. This chain's CDR3 is CASSSYEQGAGELFF. The CDR3 DNA sequence: TGTGCCAGCAGTTCTTATGAGCAGGGGGCCGGGGAGCTGTTTTTT.

The chain employs TRBV6-5 and TRBJ2-5; the D is unclear. This CDR3 is built from 14 residues. Germline V gives CDR1 MNHEY, CDR2 SVGAGI. Trimming removed 2 bases from V and 4 bases from J, with 11 bases in between. CDR3 sequence reads: CASSYEGPGETQYF. Here the CDR3 DNA reads TGTGCCAGCAGTTACGAAGGGCCGGGAGAGACCCAGTACTTC.

The chain combines TRBV11-2 with TRBJ2-1; tentative D call: TRBD1 (6 bases). The germline gives CDR1 SGHAT, CDR2 FQNNGV. Trimming cost V 1 base and J 9 bases, with 13 bases left between them. This CDR3 spans 14 amino acids. The CDR3 region is CASSLGLGAGEQFF. Here the CDR3 DNA reads TGTGCCAGCAGCTTAGGGCTGGGGGCGGGTGAGCAGTTCTTC.

The chain is built from TRBV27 and TRBJ1-1; D remains ambiguous. Germline V gene data show CDR1 as MNHEY and CDR2 as SMNVEV (reference sequence). This CDR3 has 11 amino acids. V lost 8 bases, J lost 1 base, and 5 bases lay in between. The DNA for the CDR3 is TGTGCCAGCCGGAAGAACACTGAAGCTTTCTTT. It specifies CASRKNTEAFF.

This rearrangement joins TRBV27 to TRBJ1-1; D is perhaps TRBD1 (5 bases). CDR1 is MNHEY and CDR2 is SMNVEV in the germline V gene (reference sequence). The CDR3 runs to 15 residues. The V and J ends lost 6 bases and 5 bases respectively, with 19 bases between them. In nucleotides, the CDR3 is TGTGCCAGCAGGCCCGAAGGGTTGTGGGGGACTGAAGCTTTCTTT. Protein: CASRPEGLWGTEAFF.

The chain carries TRBV10-1 and TRBJ2-3, with 10 bases lining up with TRBD2. The CDR3 totals 12 residues. Germline CDR1 reads WNHNN; CDR2 reads SYGVQD (reference sequence). V lost 9 bases, J lost 3 bases, and 0 bases stayed unmatched. DNA of the CDR3: TGCGCCAGGACTAGCGGGACAGATACGCAGTATTTT. It specifies CARTSGTDTQYF.

The gene calls are TRBV7-3 and TRBJ2-1; D possibly corresponds to TRBD1 (6 bases). CDR1 is SGHTA, CDR2 FQGTGA, per germline. The CDR3 loop spans 15 amino acids. Trimming cost V 4 bases and J 6 bases, with 16 bases left between them. The CDR3 DNA reads as TGTGCCAGCAGCTCCCTAGGCTCCAGGGGCAATGAGCAGTTCTTC. The encoded protein is CASSSLGSRGNEQFF.

The sample holds a few counts of this clone. This sequence joins TRBV6-5 and TRBJ1-1, with D hard to call. Trimming took off 6 bases at V and 0 bases at J, with 8 bases between the two ends. Germline V lookup: CDR1 MNHEY, CDR2 SVGAGI. The CDR3 contains 13 residues. CDR3 in DNA: TGTGCCAGCAGCCCGACACTGAACACTGAAGCTTTCTTT. This gives the protein CASSPTLNTEAFF.

This clone was seen once. J is TRBJ2-7 and V is TRBV7-9, with D hard to call. V dropped 1 base and J dropped 2 bases, with 9 bases sitting between them. This CDR3 contains 14 residues. Germline V gene data show CDR1 as SEHNR and CDR2 as FQNEAQ (reference sequence). CDR3 residues: CASSLVAVPYEQYF. The CDR3 nucleotides are TGTGCCAGCAGCTTAGTTGCGGTGCCCTACGAGCAGTACTTC.

CDR3 protein: CASVTRGGDTQYF. The DNA for the CDR3 is TGTGCCAGCGTCACTCGGGGCGGGGATACGCAGTATTTT. V gene TRBV12-3 or TRBV12-4 combines with J gene TRBJ2-3; the D call may be TRBD1 or TRBD2 (5 bases each). The length of the CDR3 is 13 residues. Between the trimmed V and J ends, which lost 8 bases and 6 bases, there was a span of 15 bases.

V gene TRBV7-8 combines with J gene TRBJ1-1; D unresolved. The CDR3 is 13 residues long. CDR1 and CDR2 from the germline V gene are SGHVS and FQNEAQ. The germline V and J ends were trimmed by 2 bases and 4 bases, with 8 bases remaining between them. The CDR3 coding sequence is TGTGCCAGCAGCTTAATAGGCGGCACTGAAGCTTTCTTT. As protein: CASSLIGGTEAFF.